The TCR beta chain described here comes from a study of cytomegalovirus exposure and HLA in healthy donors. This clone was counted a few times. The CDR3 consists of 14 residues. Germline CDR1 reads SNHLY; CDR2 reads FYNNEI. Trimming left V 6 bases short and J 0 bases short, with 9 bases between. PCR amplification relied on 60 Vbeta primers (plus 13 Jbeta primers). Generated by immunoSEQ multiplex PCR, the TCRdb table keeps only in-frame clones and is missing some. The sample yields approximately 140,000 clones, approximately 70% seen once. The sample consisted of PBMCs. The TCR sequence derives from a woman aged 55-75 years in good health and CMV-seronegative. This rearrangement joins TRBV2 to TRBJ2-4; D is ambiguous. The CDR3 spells CASRLQPAKNIQYF. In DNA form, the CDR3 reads TGTGCCAGCAGATTACAGCCAGCCAAAAACATTCAGTACTTC.